The 21 T cell receptor beta chains listed next were all sequenced from one sample in a study of T cell changes during pregnancy in multiple sclerosis. Measured with immunoSEQ multiplex PCR; TCRdb has only the in-frame clones, and not every one. Of about 49,000 clones listed, 92% were seen once; the top ten hold approximately 0.41%. The source was CD4+ T cells from peripheral blood mononuclear cells, collected in the second trimester of pregnancy. These receptor sequences come from a female donor in good health, enrolled as a control in a pregnancy study.

The chain recombines TRBV4-2 with TRBJ2-5, with a weak D call TRBD1 (5 bases). CDR1 LGHNA and CDR2 YNFKEQ come from the germline V gene. V was cut by 0 bases and J by 0 bases, with 11 bases left in between. This CDR3 has 16 residues. CDR3 coding DNA: TGTGCCAGCAGCCAAGATCTCGGACACAACCAAGAGACCCAGTACTTC. This sequence encodes CASSQDLGHNQETQYF.

The rearrangement links TRBV7-2 to TRBJ2-2; D is possibly TRBD2 (6 bases). Germline V gives CDR1 SGHTA, CDR2 FQGNSA. The germline V and J ends were trimmed by 1 base and 11 bases, with 11 bases remaining between them. The CDR3 runs 13 residues. This CDR3 is CASSLDAGKELFF. The CDR3 DNA reads TGTGCCAGCAGCTTAGATGCGGGGAAAGAGCTGTTTTTT.

The CDR3 sequence: CASSAGTANYGYTF. As DNA, the CDR3 is TGTGCCAGCAGCGCCGGGACAGCCAACTATGGCTACACCTTC. The J gene is TRBJ1-2, the V gene TRBV2; TRBD1 agrees at 7 bases. Germline assignment: CDR1 SNHLY and CDR2 FYNNEI. Trimming at V came to 6 bases and at J to 2 bases, leaving 6 bases not matched to a gene. The CDR3 loop spans 14 amino acids.

The J gene is TRBJ2-5, the V gene TRBV7-2; D is unresolved. The CDR3 sequence is 14 residues long. From germline, CDR1 is SGHTA and CDR2 FQGNSA. V was cut by 0 bases and J by 2 bases, with 7 bases left in between. The CDR3 region is CASSLATIQETQYF. DNA for the CDR3: TGTGCCAGCAGCTTAGCAACTATTCAAGAGACCCAGTACTTC.

This sequence joins TRBV19 and TRBJ1-6, with a weak D call TRBD1 (5 bases). Germline CDR1 LNHDA, CDR2 SQIVND (reference sequence). Trimming cost V 4 bases and J 10 bases, with 11 bases left between them. The CDR3 totals 13 residues. CDR3 in DNA: TGTGCCAGTAGTAAAACAGGTGAATCACCCCTCCACTTT. As protein: CASSKTGESPLHF.

This clone has just one count. V gene TRBV6-5 combines with J gene TRBJ2-7; 9 positions match TRBD1. The CDR3 totals 13 residues. Germline CDR1 MNHEY, CDR2 SVGAGI. V shed 5 bases and J 5 bases; nucleotides not matched to a gene: 4. The CDR3 region has the DNA TGTGCCAGCAGTCGGGGACAGGGTCACGAGCAGTACTTC. Its translation is CASSRGQGHEQYF.

The chain uses TRBV7-8 and TRBJ1-1; a weak D match, TRBD1 (5 bases). CDR1 and CDR2 (germline): SGHVS, FQNEAQ. The CDR3 runs to 13 residues. V lost 4 bases and J lost 7, with 13 bases in between. The CDR3 DNA is TGTGCCAGCAGCTCAGGACAACGCCTTGAAGCTTTCTTT. Translated: CASSSGQRLEAFF.

The gene calls are TRBV7-2 and TRBJ2-7; D is undetermined. Germline values: CDR1 SGHTA, CDR2 FQGNSA. This CDR3 has 17 amino acids. Trimming removed 3 bases at V and 2 bases at J, with 20 bases between. CDR3 loop: CASSFGPAWQETYEQYF. The DNA of the CDR3 is TGTGCCAGCAGCTTTGGGCCGGCGTGGCAGGAAACCTACGAGCAGTACTTC.

The chain combines TRBV19 with TRBJ1-5, with D possibly being TRBD1 (5 bases). The CDR3 covers 14 residues. The germline CDR1 and CDR2 sequences are LNHDA and SQIVND (reference sequence). Trimming cost V 7 bases and J 0 bases, with 10 bases left between them. The CDR3 DNA follows: TGTGCCAGTACCCCAGGGTATAGCAATCAGCCCCAGCATTTT. This translates into CASTPGYSNQPQHF.

The gene calls are TRBV7-2 and TRBJ1-6; D gene unclear. The CDR3 covers 14 residues. The germline V gene has CDR1 SGHTA and CDR2 FQGNSA. V lost 1 base to trimming and J lost 8 bases, with 9 bases between them. This chain's CDR3 is CASSLVGSDSPLHF. In DNA, the CDR3 is TGTGCCAGCAGCTTAGTAGGGAGCGATTCACCCCTCCACTTT.

This chain joins TRBV29-1 and TRBJ1-2; weak D call: TRBD1 (5 bases). V lost 7 bases and J lost 3, with 18 bases in between. The CDR3 sequence is 14 residues long. Germline V gene lookup returns CDR1 SQVTM and CDR2 ANQGSEA. CDR3 sequence (DNA): TGCAGCGCCGCCCTCCGGGGAGGGGACTATGGCTACACCTTC. Its protein is CSAALRGGDYGYTF.

This clone was seen more than once but under ten times. The V call is TRBV5-1, the J call TRBJ2-1; D might be TRBD1 (5 bases). This CDR3 contains 17 residues. With 0 bases removed from V and 2 bases from J, the gap between germline ends came to 15 bases. Per the germline V gene, CDR1 is SGHRS and CDR2 is YFSETQ. The CDR3 region is CASSLALGREPYNEQFF. DNA for the CDR3: TGCGCCAGCAGCTTGGCCCTTGGCAGGGAACCCTACAATGAGCAGTTCTTC.

Details on this clone: At the DNA level, this CDR3 is encoded by other sequences in the same sample as well. This chain joins TRBV7-3 and TRBJ1-1; TRBD1 matches at 7 bases. The length of the CDR3 is 14 residues. Germline V lookup: CDR1 SGHTA, CDR2 FQGTGA. Trimming at V came to 2 bases and at J to 1 base, leaving 1 base not matched to a gene. The CDR3 sequence: CASSLDRANTEAFF. The CDR3, as DNA: TGTGCCAGCAGCTTAGACAGGGCGAACACTGAAGCTTTCTTT.

This rearrangement joins TRBV7-2 to TRBJ1-5; D is uncertain. The germline V gene encodes CDR1 SGHTA and CDR2 FQGNSA. The germline V and J ends were trimmed by 2 bases and 6 bases, with 8 bases remaining between them. This CDR3 is 13 amino acids long. This CDR3 is CASSLTLRQPQHF. The CDR3 bases are TGTGCCAGCAGCTTAACTTTGCGTCAGCCCCAGCATTTT.

The chain recombines TRBV7-9 with TRBJ2-5; D is possibly TRBD2 (6 bases). V was pared by 0 bases and J by 5 bases, with 7 bases between. Germline V gives CDR1 SEHNR, CDR2 FQNEAQ (reference sequence). This CDR3 contains 13 residues. The CDR3 sequence: CASSLARGETQYF. CDR3 bases: TGTGCCAGCAGCTTAGCGCGGGGCGAGACCCAGTACTTC.

The chain couples TRBV27 to TRBJ2-5, with TRBD2 matching 12 bases. Germline CDR1 and CDR2: MNHEY and SMNVEV (reference sequence). This CDR3 is built from 15 residues. The V gene end was trimmed by 4 bases and the J gene end by 2 bases; junction bases not matched to a gene: 2. This CDR3 reads CASSYGTSGQETQYF. Here the CDR3 DNA reads TGTGCCAGCAGTTACGGGACTAGCGGGCAAGAGACCCAGTACTTC.

The chain couples TRBV27 to TRBJ1-6, with 7 bases that match TRBD1. Losses at the gene ends were 3 bases for V and 7 bases for J; bases not matched to a gene: 6. CDR1 and CDR2 from the germline V gene are MNHEY and SMNVEV (reference sequence). This CDR3 comprises 15 residues. The CDR3 sequence is CASSFQGTENSPLHF. The CDR3 DNA follows: TGTGCCAGCAGTTTCCAGGGGACAGAAAATTCACCCCTCCACTTT.

The chain has TRBV18 and TRBJ1-1; TRBD1 agrees at 8 bases. The CDR3 contains 18 residues. Unmatched junction bases numbered 12, after V lost 1 base and J lost 2 bases. Germline V gene sequence: CDR1 KGHSH, CDR2 LQKENI. Here the CDR3 DNA reads TGTGCCAGCTCACCACTACCGACGCAGGGGGCGGCCAACACTGAAGCTTTCTTT. This gives the protein CASSPLPTQGAANTEAFF.

The J gene is TRBJ2-7, the V gene TRBV6-5; 9 bases are shared with TRBD1. V was clipped by 4 bases and J by 1 base; unmatched bases: 5. Germline CDR1 reads MNHEY; CDR2 reads SVGAGI. The CDR3 sequence is 15 residues long. The DNA of the CDR3 is TGTGCCAGCAGTTGGGGACAGGGAAGTTCCTACGAGCAGTACTTC. Translating it yields CASSWGQGSSYEQYF.

The chain recombines TRBV5-6 with TRBJ2-3, with 11 bases that match TRBD2. This CDR3 comprises 18 residues. Unmatched junction bases numbered 13, after V lost 4 bases and J lost 3 bases. Germline CDR1 reads SGHDT; CDR2 reads YYEEEE. The CDR3 DNA follows: TGTGCCAGCAGCGTTATAGCGGGGGGGATGGGTTTTACAGATACGCAGTATTTT. Translating gives CASSVIAGGMGFTDTQYF.

The rearrangement joins TRBV7-3 to TRBJ2-3; tentatively, D is TRBD2 (6 bases). The ends were cut back, 4 bases at V and 9 bases at J, with 20 bases in the middle. The germline V gene has CDR1 SGHTA and CDR2 FQGTGA. This CDR3 is 15 amino acids long. This chain's CDR3 is CASSSGEGGFRTQYF. The CDR3 bases are TGTGCCAGCAGCTCTGGCGAGGGAGGATTTAGAACGCAGTATTTT.